Described below is a single TCR beta chain sequence and its context. No antigen is known for it. The record originates from a study of metastatic and nonmetastatic thyroid tumors. Study-level information: Both malignant and benign thyroid patients supplied peripheral blood and tumor or nodule tissue samples, across which the repertoires of these patients were then compared.

Points from the study as a whole: Compared with benign nodules, malignant thyroid tumors were reported to have significantly higher TCR beta diversity in both blood and tumor.

No patient had received any treatment before thyroid surgery. Under the authors' procedure: It was from CDR3 differences across clinicopathological groups that a distant-metastasis classifier for papillary thyroid cancer was built. TCRdb reanalyzed the PCR reads via MiXCR. V and J calls and clone size were set by TCRdb, not the authors. The sample shows fewer than 20,000 clones, roughly a fifth of them seen only once. Germline trimming cut 1 base from V and 4 bases from J; bases unmatched to any gene: 6. The CDR3 runs 16 residues. Per germline, CDR1 SGHAT and CDR2 FQDESV (reference sequence). The sample was tumor tissue. This chain connects TRBV11-1 to TRBJ2-3; 9 bases fit TRBD2. The origin of this receptor is a female donor with papillary thyroid cancer or a benign thyroid nodule (not recorded which). Some clones in this sample may be carry-over from other donors' samples. In DNA, the CDR3 is TGTGCCAGCAGCTTAGTTCTAGCGGGAAGCCCAGATACGCAGTATTTT. Encoded protein: CASSLVLAGSPDTQYF.